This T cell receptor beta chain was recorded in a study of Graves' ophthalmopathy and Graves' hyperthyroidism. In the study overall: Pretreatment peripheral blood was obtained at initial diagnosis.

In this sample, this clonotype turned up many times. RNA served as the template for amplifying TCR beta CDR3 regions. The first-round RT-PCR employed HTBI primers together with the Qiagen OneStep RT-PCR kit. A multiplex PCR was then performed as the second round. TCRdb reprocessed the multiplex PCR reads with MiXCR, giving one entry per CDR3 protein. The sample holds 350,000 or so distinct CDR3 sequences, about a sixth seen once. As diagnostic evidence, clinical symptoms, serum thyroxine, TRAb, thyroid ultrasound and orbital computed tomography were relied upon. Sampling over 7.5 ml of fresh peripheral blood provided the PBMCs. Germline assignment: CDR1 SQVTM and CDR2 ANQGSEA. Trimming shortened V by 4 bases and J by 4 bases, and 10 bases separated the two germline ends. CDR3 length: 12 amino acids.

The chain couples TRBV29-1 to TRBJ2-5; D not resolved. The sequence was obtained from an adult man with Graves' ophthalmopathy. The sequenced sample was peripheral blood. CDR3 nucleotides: TGCAGCGTTGTGGGGAATGGAGAGACCCAGTACTTC. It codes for CSVVGNGETQYF.